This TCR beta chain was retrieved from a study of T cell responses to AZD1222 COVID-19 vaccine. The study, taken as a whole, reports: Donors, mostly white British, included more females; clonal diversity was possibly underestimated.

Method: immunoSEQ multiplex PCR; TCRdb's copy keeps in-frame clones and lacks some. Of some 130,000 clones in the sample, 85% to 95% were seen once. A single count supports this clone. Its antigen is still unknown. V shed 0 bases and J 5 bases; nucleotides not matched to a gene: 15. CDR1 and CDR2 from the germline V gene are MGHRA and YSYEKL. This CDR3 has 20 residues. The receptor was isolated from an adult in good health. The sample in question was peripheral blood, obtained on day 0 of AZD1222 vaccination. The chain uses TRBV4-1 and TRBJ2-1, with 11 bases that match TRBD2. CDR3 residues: CASSQDGYRLAGGLNNEQFF. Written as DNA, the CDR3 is TGCGCCAGCAGCCAAGATGGGTATAGGCTAGCGGGGGGACTTAACAATGAGCAGTTCTTC.